This T cell receptor (beta chain) is drawn from a study of cytomegalovirus exposure and HLA in healthy donors. Study-wide results and limits: The study assumed roughly uniform donor sequencing depth for presence/absence analyses. The likely explanation for a cluster of highly shared sequence variants was sequencing artifact. CMV serostatus was the only immune exposure information that was available.

In the PCR, 60 Vbeta and 13 Jbeta primers were used. As processed by the authors: Later analysis identified 88 million or so unique TCR beta chains, approximately 11 million shared. Repertoires were generated with immunoSEQ multiplex PCR, while TCRdb's copy carries only in-frame clones and drops some. V, J and clone size reflect that table, while D and trimming were determined from the DNA. The sample records around 150,000 clones, approximately 80% being singletons. This clone appeared a few times. Its target is unknown. This CDR3 is 16 amino acids long. Germline V lookup: CDR1 LNHDA, CDR2 SQIVND (reference sequence). Unmatched junction bases numbered 10, after V lost 1 base and J lost 9 bases.

The chain uses TRBV19 and TRBJ2-1, with 9 bases that match TRBD2. What was sequenced was PBMCs. The receptor was derived from a man between 25 and 39 years old in good health and CMV-seronegative. In DNA, the CDR3 is TGTGCCAGTAGTATAGGGGGCGGGAGGGCCGTGCGTGAGCAGTTCTTC. The encoded protein is CASSIGGGRAVREQFF.